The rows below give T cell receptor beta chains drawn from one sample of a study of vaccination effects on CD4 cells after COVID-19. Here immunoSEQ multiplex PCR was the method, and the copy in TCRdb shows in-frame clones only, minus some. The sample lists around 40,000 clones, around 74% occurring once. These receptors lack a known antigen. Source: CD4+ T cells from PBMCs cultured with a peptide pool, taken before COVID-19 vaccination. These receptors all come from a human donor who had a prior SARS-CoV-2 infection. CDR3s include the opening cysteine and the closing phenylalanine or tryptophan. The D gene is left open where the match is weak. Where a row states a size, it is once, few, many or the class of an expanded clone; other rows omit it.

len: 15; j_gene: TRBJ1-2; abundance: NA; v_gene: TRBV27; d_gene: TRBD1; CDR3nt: TGTGCCAGCAGTTTATCTTGGACAGGGGTAGGTGGCTACACCTTC; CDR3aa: CASSLSWTGVGGYTF
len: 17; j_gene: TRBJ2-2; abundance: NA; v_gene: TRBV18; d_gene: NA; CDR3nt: TGTGCCAGCTCCCGAGCCCCACGGGACACCGACACCGGGGAGCTGTTTTTT; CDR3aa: CASSRAPRDTDTGELFF
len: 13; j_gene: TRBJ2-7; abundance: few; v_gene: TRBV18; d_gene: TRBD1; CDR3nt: TGTGCCAGCTCTCCCATCGACAGGGTCGAGCAGTACTTC; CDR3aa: CASSPIDRVEQYF
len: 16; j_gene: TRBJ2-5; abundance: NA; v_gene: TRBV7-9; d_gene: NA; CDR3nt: TGTGCCAGCAGCTTTTTGATTCTCACCTCGGCGGGGACCCAGTACTTC; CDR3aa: CASSFLILTSAGTQYF
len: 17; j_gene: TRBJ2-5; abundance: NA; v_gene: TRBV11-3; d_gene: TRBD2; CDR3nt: TGTGCCAGCAGCTTAGGAGGACTAGCGGGAGGTCGGGAGACCCAGTACTTC; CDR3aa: CASSLGGLAGGRETQYF
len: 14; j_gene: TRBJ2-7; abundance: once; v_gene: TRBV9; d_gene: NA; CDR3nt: TGTGCCAGCAGCGCCACCGGGTTACCCTACGAGCAGTACTTC; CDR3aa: CASSATGLPYEQYF
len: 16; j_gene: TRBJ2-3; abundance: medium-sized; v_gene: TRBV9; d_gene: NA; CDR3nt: TGTGCCAGCAGCGTAGCGGTGAATTTGGGCTCAGATACGCAGTATTTT; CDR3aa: CASSVAVNLGSDTQYF
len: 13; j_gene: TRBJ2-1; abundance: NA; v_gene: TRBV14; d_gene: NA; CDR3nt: TGTGCCAGCAGCCGAGTTGGATACAATGAGCAGTTCTTC; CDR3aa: CASSRVGYNEQFF
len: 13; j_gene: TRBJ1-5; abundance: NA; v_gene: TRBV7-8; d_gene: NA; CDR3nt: TGTGCCAGCAGCTTATTAGGTTCGCAGCCCCAGCATTTT; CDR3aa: CASSLLGSQPQHF
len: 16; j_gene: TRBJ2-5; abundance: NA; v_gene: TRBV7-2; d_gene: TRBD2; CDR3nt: TGTGCCAGCAGCTTAGGGGTTGTCTTCGGGGGGGAGACCCAGTACTTC; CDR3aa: CASSLGVVFGGETQYF
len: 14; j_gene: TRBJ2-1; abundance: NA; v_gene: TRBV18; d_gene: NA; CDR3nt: TGTGCCAGCTCACAGTCGGGAACATACAATGAGCAGTTCTTC; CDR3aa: CASSQSGTYNEQFF
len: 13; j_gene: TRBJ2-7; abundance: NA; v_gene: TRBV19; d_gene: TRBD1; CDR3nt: TGTGCCAGTAGTCGACAGGGGGGAGGCGAGCAGTACTTC; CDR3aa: CASSRQGGGEQYF
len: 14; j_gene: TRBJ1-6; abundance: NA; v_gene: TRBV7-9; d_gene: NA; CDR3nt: TGTGCCAGCAGCTTAGAACAGTATAATTCACCCCTCCACTTT; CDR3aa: CASSLEQYNSPLHF
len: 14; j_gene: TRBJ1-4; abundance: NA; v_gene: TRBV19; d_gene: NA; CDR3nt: TGTGCCAGTTCCCGGGACGGGTATAATGAAAAACTGTTTTTT; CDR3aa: CASSRDGYNEKLFF
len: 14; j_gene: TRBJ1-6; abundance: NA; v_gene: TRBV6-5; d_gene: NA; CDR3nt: TGTGCCAGCAGGGTACACGGGCAGGGGTCACCCCTCCACTTT; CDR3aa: CASRVHGQGSPLHF
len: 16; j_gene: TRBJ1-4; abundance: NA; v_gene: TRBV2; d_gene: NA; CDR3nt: TGTGCCAGCAGCCCGACAGAAATCGCAACTAATGAAAAACTGTTTTTT; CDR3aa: CASSPTEIATNEKLFF
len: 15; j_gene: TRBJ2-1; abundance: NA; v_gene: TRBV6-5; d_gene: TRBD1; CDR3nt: TGTGCCAGCAGTTACAAACAGGGGTACTACAATGAGCAGTTCTTC; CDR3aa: CASSYKQGYYNEQFF
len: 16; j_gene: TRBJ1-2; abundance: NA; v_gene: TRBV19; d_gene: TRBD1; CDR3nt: TGTGCCAGTAGGGGGGACAGGGATCGAGCTAACTATGGCTACACCTTC; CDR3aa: CASRGDRDRANYGYTF
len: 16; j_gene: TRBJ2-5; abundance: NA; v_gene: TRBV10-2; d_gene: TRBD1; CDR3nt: TGCGCCAGCAGTGAGTCATTAAGGGACAGGCAAGAGACCCAGTACTTC; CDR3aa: CASSESLRDRQETQYF
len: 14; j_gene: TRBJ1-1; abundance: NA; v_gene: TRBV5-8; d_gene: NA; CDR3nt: TGTGCCAGCAGCGGCGTAGCGTTAGGCACTGAAGCTTTCTTT; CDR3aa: CASSGVALGTEAFF
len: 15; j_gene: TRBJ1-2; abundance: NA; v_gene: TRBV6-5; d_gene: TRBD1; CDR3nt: TGTGCCAGCAAATATGGACAGGCGGGCGTTGTTGGCTACACCTTC; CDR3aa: CASKYGQAGVVGYTF
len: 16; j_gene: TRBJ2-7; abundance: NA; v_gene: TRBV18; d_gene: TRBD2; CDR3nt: TGTGCCAGCTCACCACGACTAGCGGGGGACTCCTACGAGCAGTACTTC; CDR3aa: CASSPRLAGDSYEQYF
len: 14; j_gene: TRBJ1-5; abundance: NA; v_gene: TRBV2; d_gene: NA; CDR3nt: TGTGCCAGTCAACAGGCCTCTGGCAATCAGCCCCAGCATTTT; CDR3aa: CASQQASGNQPQHF
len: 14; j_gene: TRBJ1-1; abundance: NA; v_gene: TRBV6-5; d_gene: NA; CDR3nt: TGTGCCAGCAGACACTTTGGGGGGAACACTGAAGCTTTCTTT; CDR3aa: CASRHFGGNTEAFF
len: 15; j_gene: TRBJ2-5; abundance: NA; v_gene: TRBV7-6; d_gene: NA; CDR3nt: TGTGCCAGCAGCTCCATCCGGGGCCACCACGGGACCCAGTACTTC; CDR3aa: CASSSIRGHHGTQYF
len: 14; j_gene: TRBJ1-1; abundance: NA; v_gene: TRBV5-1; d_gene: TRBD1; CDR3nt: TGCGCCAGCAGGGAACAGGGGTCAAACACTGAAGCTTTCTTT; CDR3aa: CASREQGSNTEAFF
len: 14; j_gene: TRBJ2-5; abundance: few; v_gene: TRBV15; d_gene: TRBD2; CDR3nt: TGTGCCACCAGCGGGGACTATACTCAAGAGACCCAGTACTTC; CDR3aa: CATSGDYTQETQYF
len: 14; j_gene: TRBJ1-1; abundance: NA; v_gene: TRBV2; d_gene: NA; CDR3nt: TGTGCCAGCATATATGACGGCACGAACACTGAAGCTTTCTTT; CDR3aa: CASIYDGTNTEAFF
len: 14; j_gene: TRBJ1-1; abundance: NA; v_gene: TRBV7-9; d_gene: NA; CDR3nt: TGTGCCAGCAACGCTTGGGCGGGCGGCACTGAAGCTTTCTTT; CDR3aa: CASNAWAGGTEAFF
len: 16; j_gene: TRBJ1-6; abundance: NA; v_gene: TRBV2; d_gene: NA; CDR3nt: TGTGCCAGCATCCAAAGGGCGTCAGGGTTTAATTCACCCCTCCACTTT; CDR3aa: CASIQRASGFNSPLHF
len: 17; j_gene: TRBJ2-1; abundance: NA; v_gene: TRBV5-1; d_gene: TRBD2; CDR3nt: TGCGCCAGCAGCTTGCAGCCGGGGACTAGCGGGGGGTATGAGCAGTTCTTC; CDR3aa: CASSLQPGTSGGYEQFF
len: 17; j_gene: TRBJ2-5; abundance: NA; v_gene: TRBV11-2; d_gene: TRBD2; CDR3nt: TGTGCCAGCAGCTTAGTACTAGCGGGGGGCCCCCAAGAGACCCAGTACTTC; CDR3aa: CASSLVLAGGPQETQYF
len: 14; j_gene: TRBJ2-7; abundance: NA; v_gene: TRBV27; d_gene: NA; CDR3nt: TGTGCCAGCAGCTTTGGGATGGTGGGCTACGAGCAGTACTTC; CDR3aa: CASSFGMVGYEQYF
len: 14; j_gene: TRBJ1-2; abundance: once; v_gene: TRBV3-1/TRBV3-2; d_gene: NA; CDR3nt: TGTGCCAGCAGCCAAGATTGGGGCGGGTATGGCTACACCTTC; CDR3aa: CASSQDWGGYGYTF
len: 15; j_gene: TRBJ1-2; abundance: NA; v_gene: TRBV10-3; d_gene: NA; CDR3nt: TGTGCCATCAGTGAGTCGAGGGACGGCTACTATGGCTACACCTTC; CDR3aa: CAISESRDGYYGYTF
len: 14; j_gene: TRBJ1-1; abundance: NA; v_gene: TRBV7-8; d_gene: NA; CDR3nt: TGTGCCACCTGTCTGGGGGAGTGGAGCACTGAAGCTTTCTTT; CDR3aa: CATCLGEWSTEAFF
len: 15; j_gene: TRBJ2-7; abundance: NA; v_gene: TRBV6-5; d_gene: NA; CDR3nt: TGTGCCAGCAGATCCGCCCGGGCAGACTCCTACGAGCAGTACTTC; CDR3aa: CASRSARADSYEQYF
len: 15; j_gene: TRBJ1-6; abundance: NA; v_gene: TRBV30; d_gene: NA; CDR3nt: TGTGCCTGGAGTGTACCTCCAGGGTGGAATTCACCCCTCCACTTT; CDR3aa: CAWSVPPGWNSPLHF